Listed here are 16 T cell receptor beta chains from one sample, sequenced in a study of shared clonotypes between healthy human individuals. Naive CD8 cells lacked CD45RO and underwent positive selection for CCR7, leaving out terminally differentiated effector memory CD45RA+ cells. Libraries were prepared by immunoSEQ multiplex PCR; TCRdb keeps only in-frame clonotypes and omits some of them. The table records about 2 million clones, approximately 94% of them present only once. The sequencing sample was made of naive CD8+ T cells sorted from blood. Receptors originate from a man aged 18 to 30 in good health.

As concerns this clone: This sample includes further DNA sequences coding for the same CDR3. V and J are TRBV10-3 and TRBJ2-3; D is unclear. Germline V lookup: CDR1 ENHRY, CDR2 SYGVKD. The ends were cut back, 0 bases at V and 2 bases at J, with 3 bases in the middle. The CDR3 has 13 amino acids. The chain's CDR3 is CAISESNTDTQYF. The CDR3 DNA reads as TGTGCCATCAGTGAGTCGAACACAGATACGCAGTATTTT.

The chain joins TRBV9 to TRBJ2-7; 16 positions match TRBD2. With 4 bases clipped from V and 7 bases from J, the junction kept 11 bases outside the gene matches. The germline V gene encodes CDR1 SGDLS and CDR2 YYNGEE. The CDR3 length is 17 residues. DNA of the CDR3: TGTGCCAGCAGCCATCCGGGACTAGCGGGAGGGCCCGGGGAGCAGTACTTC. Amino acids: CASSHPGLAGGPGEQYF.

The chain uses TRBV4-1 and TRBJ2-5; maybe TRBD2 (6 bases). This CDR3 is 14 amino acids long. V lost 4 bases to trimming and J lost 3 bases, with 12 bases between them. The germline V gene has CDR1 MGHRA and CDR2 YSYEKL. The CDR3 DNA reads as TGCGCCAGCAGCCCGGAGGGGCTGGAAGAGACCCAGTACTTC. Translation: CASSPEGLEETQYF.

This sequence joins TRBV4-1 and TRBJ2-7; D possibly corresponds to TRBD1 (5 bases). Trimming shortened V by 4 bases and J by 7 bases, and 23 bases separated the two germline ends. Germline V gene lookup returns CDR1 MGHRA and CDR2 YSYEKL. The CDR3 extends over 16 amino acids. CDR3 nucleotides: TGCGCCAGCAGCCCGGCACAGGCGCCGATATCTACGGAGCAGTACTTC. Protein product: CASSPAQAPISTEQYF.

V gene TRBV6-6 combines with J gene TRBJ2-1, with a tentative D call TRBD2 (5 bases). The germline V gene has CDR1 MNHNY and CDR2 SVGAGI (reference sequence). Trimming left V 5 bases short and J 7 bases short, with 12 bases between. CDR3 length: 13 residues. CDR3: CASSPGFRNEQFF. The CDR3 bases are TGTGCCAGCAGTCCGGGATTCAGGAATGAGCAGTTCTTC.

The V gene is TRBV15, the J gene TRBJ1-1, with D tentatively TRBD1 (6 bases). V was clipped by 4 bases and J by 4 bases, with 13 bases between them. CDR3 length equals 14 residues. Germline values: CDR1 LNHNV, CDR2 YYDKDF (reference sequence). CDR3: CATSKGGESTEAFF. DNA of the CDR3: TGTGCCACCAGCAAGGGGGGCGAGAGCACTGAAGCTTTCTTT.

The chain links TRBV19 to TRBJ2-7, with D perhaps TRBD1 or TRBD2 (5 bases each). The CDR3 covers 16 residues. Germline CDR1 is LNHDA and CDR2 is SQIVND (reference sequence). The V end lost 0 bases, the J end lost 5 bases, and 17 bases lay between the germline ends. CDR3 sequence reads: CASSIDYDPVGDEQYF. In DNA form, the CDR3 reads TGTGCCAGTAGTATAGACTATGACCCGGTGGGGGACGAGCAGTACTTC.

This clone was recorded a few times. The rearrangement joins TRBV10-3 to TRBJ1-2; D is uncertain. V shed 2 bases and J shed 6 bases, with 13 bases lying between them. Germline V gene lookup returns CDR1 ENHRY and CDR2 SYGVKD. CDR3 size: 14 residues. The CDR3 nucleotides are TGTGCCATCAGTGAGGTCGGGAAGGTTAATGGCTACACCTTC. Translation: CAISEVGKVNGYTF.

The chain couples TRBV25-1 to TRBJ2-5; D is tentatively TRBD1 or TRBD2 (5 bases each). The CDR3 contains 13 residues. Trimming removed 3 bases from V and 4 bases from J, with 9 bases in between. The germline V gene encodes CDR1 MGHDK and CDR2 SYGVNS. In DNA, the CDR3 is TGTGCCAGCAGTGAGGGGGAAGGAGAGACCCAGTACTTC. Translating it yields CASSEGEGETQYF. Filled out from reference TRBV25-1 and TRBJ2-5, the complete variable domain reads EADIYQTPRYLVIGTGKKITLECSQTMGHDKMYWYQQDPGMELHLIHYSYGVNSTEKGDLSSESTVSRIRTEHFPLTLESARPSHTSQYLCASSEGEGETQYFGPGTRLLVL.

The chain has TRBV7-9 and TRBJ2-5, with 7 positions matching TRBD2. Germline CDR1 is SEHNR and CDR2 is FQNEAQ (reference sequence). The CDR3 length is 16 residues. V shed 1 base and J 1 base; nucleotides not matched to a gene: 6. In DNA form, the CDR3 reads TGTGCCAGCAGCTTAGTCTTGGCTAGCGGCCAAGAGACCCAGTACTTC. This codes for CASSLVLASGQETQYF.

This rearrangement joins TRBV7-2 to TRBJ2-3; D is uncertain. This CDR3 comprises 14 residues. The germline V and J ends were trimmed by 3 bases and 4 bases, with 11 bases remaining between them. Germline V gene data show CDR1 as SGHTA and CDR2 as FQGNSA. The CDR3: CASSFLGGPDTQYF. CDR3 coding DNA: TGTGCCAGCAGCTTCCTGGGCGGCCCAGATACGCAGTATTTT. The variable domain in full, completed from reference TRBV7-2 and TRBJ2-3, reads GAGVSQSPSNKVTEKGKDVELRCDPISGHTALYWYRQSLGQGLEFLIYFQGNSAPDKSGLPSDRFSAERTGGSVSTLTIQRTQQEDSAVYLCASSFLGGPDTQYFGPGTRLTVL.

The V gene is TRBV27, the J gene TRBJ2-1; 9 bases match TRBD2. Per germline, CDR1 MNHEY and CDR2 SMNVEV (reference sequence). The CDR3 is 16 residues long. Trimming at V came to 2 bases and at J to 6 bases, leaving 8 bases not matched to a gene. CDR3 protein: CASSLAPGTSSNEQFF. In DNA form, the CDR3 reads TGTGCCAGCAGTTTAGCCCCCGGGACTAGCTCCAATGAGCAGTTCTTC.

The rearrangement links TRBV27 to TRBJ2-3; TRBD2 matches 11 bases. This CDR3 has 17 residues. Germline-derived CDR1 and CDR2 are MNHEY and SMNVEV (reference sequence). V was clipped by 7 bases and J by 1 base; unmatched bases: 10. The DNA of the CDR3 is TGTGCCAGCATTCTAGCGGGGGGCCGAATCGGCACAGATACGCAGTATTTT. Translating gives CASILAGGRIGTDTQYF.

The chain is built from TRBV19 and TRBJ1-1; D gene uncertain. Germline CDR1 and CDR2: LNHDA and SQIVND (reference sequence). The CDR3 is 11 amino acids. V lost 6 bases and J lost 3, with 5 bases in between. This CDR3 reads CASRQHTEAFF. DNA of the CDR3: TGTGCCAGTAGACAGCACACTGAAGCTTTCTTT.

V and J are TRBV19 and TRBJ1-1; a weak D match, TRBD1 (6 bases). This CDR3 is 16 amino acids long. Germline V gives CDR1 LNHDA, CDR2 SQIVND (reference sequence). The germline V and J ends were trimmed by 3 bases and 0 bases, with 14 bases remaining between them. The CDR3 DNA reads TGTGCCAGTAGTATCCAGGGGTTACTAATGAACACTGAAGCTTTCTTT. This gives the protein CASSIQGLLMNTEAFF.

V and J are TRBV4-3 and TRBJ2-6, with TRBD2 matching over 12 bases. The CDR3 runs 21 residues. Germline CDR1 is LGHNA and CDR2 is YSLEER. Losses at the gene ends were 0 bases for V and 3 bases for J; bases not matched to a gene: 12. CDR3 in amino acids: CASSQDRLAGGGLFGANVLTF. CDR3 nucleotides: TGCGCCAGCAGCCAAGATAGGCTAGCGGGAGGGGGCCTCTTTGGGGCCAACGTCCTGACTTTC.